This is a list of T cell receptor beta chains from one sample in a study of T-cell memory formation after mild COVID-19. One entry per CDR3 protein, called by TCRdb with MiXCR from the 5' RACE reads. This table has hundreds of thousands of distinct CDR3 sequences, about a fifth appearing once. Sequencing used PBMCs or a T cell subset sorted from them (not recorded which). These receptors were collected from an adult woman who had mild COVID-19 (a few samples of this study predate the infection). Cell type and time point are not known. The CDR3 runs from the conserved cysteine through the conserved F or W. The order of the fields is CDR3 DNA, CDR3 protein, clone size, J gene, D gene, V gene, CDR3 length. A D gene is named only where the DNA matches it firmly. The size of a clone is reported for some rows only, either as once, few or many, or as a class for expanded clones.

cdr3_nt: TGCGCCAGCAGCTTTGGGACTAGTAGTGGCACAGATACGCAGTATTTT
cdr3_aa: CASSFGTSSGTDTQYF
clone_size: few
j_call: TRBJ2-3
d_call: TRBD2
v_call: TRBV5-1
cdr3_length: 16

cdr3_nt: TGTGCCAGCAGCCGGGGACAGGCAACGGCCGAGCAGTACTTC
cdr3_aa: CASSRGQATAEQYF
clone_size: -
j_call: TRBJ2-7
d_call: TRBD1
v_call: TRBV3-1
cdr3_length: 14

cdr3_nt: TGTGCCAGCAGCTTAACTGCGGGGGGGCCCCGCGAGCAGTACTTC
cdr3_aa: CASSLTAGGPREQYF
clone_size: few
j_call: TRBJ2-7
d_call: TRBD2
v_call: TRBV7-3
cdr3_length: 15

cdr3_nt: TGCAGCGTGGGCTCGGCGTATGAGCAGTTCTTC
cdr3_aa: CSVGSAYEQFF
clone_size: -
j_call: TRBJ2-1
d_call: -
v_call: TRBV29-1
cdr3_length: 11

cdr3_nt: TGTGCCAGCGGGCTAGCGGAGACCTACGAGCAGTACTTC
cdr3_aa: CASGLAETYEQYF
clone_size: -
j_call: TRBJ2-7
d_call: TRBD2
v_call: TRBV11-2
cdr3_length: 13

cdr3_nt: TGTGCCAGCAGCTTAGATGGACCGTACGAGCAGTACTTC
cdr3_aa: CASSLDGPYEQYF
clone_size: many
j_call: TRBJ2-7
d_call: -
v_call: TRBV7-9
cdr3_length: 13

cdr3_nt: TGCAGTGCTAGATCTAGCGGGGGGTTAGGCTCCTACAATGAGCAGTTCTTC
cdr3_aa: CSARSSGGLGSYNEQFF
clone_size: few
j_call: TRBJ2-1
d_call: TRBD2
v_call: TRBV20-1
cdr3_length: 17

cdr3_nt: TGTGCCAGCGGCAGGGATAGGTACGAGCAGTACTTC
cdr3_aa: CASGRDRYEQYF
clone_size: many
j_call: TRBJ2-7
d_call: -
v_call: TRBV7-9
cdr3_length: 12

cdr3_nt: TGTGCCTGGACCAGGGGCGTTTATGGCTACACCTTC
cdr3_aa: CAWTRGVYGYTF
clone_size: -
j_call: TRBJ1-2
d_call: -
v_call: TRBV30
cdr3_length: 12

cdr3_nt: TGTGCCAGCAGTTATGTCAGGATGAACACTGAAGCTTTCTTT
cdr3_aa: CASSYVRMNTEAFF
clone_size: -
j_call: TRBJ1-1
d_call: -
v_call: TRBV6-5
cdr3_length: 14

cdr3_nt: TGTGCCAGCAGCTTTTCCCCCAGAGATACGCAGTATTTT
cdr3_aa: CASSFSPRDTQYF
clone_size: -
j_call: TRBJ2-3
d_call: -
v_call: TRBV7-2
cdr3_length: 13

cdr3_nt: TGTGCCAGCAGTTGGGGGGCTGGCACTGAAGCTTTCTTT
cdr3_aa: CASSWGAGTEAFF
clone_size: few
j_call: TRBJ1-1
d_call: -
v_call: TRBV12-3/TRBV12-4
cdr3_length: 13

cdr3_nt: TGCGCCAGCAGTTTTACGACAGGGTTTAGCGATGAGCAGTTCTTC
cdr3_aa: CASSFTTGFSDEQFF
clone_size: few
j_call: TRBJ2-1
d_call: TRBD1
v_call: TRBV5-1
cdr3_length: 15

cdr3_nt: TGCGCCAGCAGCTTCTTAGCTCGCGGACAGGGGGGTGAAAAACTGTTTTTT
cdr3_aa: CASSFLARGQGGEKLFF
clone_size: -
j_call: TRBJ1-4
d_call: TRBD1
v_call: TRBV5-1
cdr3_length: 17

cdr3_nt: TGTGCCAGCAGCCAAGTGAGGGGGAATAATTCACCCCTCCACTTT
cdr3_aa: CASSQVRGNNSPLHF
clone_size: few
j_call: TRBJ1-6
d_call: -
v_call: TRBV14
cdr3_length: 15

cdr3_nt: TGCAGCGTTGGATGGGGGGACACCGGGGAGCTGTTTTTT
cdr3_aa: CSVGWGDTGELFF
clone_size: -
j_call: TRBJ2-2
d_call: -
v_call: TRBV29-1
cdr3_length: 13

cdr3_nt: TGCAGTGCTAGGGCTAGCGGCTCCTACAATGAGCAGTTCTTC
cdr3_aa: CSARASGSYNEQFF
clone_size: -
j_call: TRBJ2-1
d_call: TRBD2
v_call: TRBV20-1
cdr3_length: 14

cdr3_nt: TGTGCCATCAATGAGTCAGGCTACGAGCAGTACTTC
cdr3_aa: CAINESGYEQYF
clone_size: -
j_call: TRBJ2-7
d_call: -
v_call: TRBV10-3
cdr3_length: 12

cdr3_nt: TGTGCCAGCAGTTTAGGGTTGACTAGACAAGAGACCCAGTACTTC
cdr3_aa: CASSLGLTRQETQYF
clone_size: few
j_call: TRBJ2-5
d_call: -
v_call: TRBV12-3/TRBV12-4
cdr3_length: 15

cdr3_nt: TGTGCCAGCAGTGAAGCGCGAAGGACTGGGGAGGACAATGAGCAGTTCTTC
cdr3_aa: CASSEARRTGEDNEQFF
clone_size: -
j_call: TRBJ2-1
d_call: -
v_call: TRBV2
cdr3_length: 17

cdr3_nt: TGCGCCAGCAGCGGAGGGGCAGAAGGCACTGAAGCTTTCTTT
cdr3_aa: CASSGGAEGTEAFF
clone_size: -
j_call: TRBJ1-1
d_call: -
v_call: TRBV5-1
cdr3_length: 14

cdr3_nt: TGTGCCAGCAGCTTAGTCAGAAACTATGGCTACACCTTC
cdr3_aa: CASSLVRNYGYTF
clone_size: -
j_call: TRBJ1-2
d_call: -
v_call: TRBV7-2
cdr3_length: 13

cdr3_nt: TGTGCCAGCAGTTTAATCGGGGGGACAGACCTCTACACCTTC
cdr3_aa: CASSLIGGTDLYTF
clone_size: few
j_call: TRBJ1-2
d_call: TRBD1
v_call: TRBV27
cdr3_length: 14

cdr3_nt: TGTGCCAGCAGCTTGGGGACAGGGGATCGGTATGGCTACACCTTC
cdr3_aa: CASSLGTGDRYGYTF
clone_size: -
j_call: TRBJ1-2
d_call: TRBD1
v_call: TRBV5-6
cdr3_length: 15

cdr3_nt: TGCGCCAGCAGGGCGACTACCTCGAACACCGGGGAGCTGTTTTTT
cdr3_aa: CASRATTSNTGELFF
clone_size: -
j_call: TRBJ2-2
d_call: -
v_call: TRBV5-1
cdr3_length: 15

cdr3_nt: TGCAGTGCGCTATTCGGCGGGGGCCGCTCCTACGAGCAGTACTTC
cdr3_aa: CSALFGGGRSYEQYF
clone_size: -
j_call: TRBJ2-7
d_call: -
v_call: TRBV20-1
cdr3_length: 15

cdr3_nt: TGTGCCACCAGTGACCCCGGGACTAGCGCTTACAATGAGCAGTTCTTC
cdr3_aa: CATSDPGTSAYNEQFF
clone_size: few
j_call: TRBJ2-1
d_call: TRBD2
v_call: TRBV24-1
cdr3_length: 16

cdr3_nt: TGTGCCAGCAGCTTAACCCACGCTCGAGATGAGCAGTTCTTC
cdr3_aa: CASSLTHARDEQFF
clone_size: -
j_call: TRBJ2-1
d_call: -
v_call: TRBV7-8
cdr3_length: 14

cdr3_nt: TGTGCCATCAGCCGGGACAGACCTGGAAACACCATATATTTT
cdr3_aa: CAISRDRPGNTIYF
clone_size: -
j_call: TRBJ1-3
d_call: TRBD1
v_call: TRBV10-3
cdr3_length: 14

cdr3_nt: TGTGCCAGCAGTGTCCATAGCGGGCTCCCTTACAATGAGCAGTTCTTC
cdr3_aa: CASSVHSGLPYNEQFF
clone_size: few
j_call: TRBJ2-1
d_call: TRBD2
v_call: TRBV25-1
cdr3_length: 16

cdr3_nt: TGTGCCAGCACCCAATCTGGCACCGGGGAGCTGTTTTTT
cdr3_aa: CASTQSGTGELFF
clone_size: -
j_call: TRBJ2-2
d_call: -
v_call: TRBV6-6
cdr3_length: 13

cdr3_nt: TGCGCCAGCAGCTTGTTCGAGACCTACAATGAGCAGTTCTTC
cdr3_aa: CASSLFETYNEQFF
clone_size: few
j_call: TRBJ2-1
d_call: -
v_call: TRBV5-1
cdr3_length: 14

cdr3_nt: TGTGCCAGCAGCTTAGTTTCACTGGGACTTCGTGGCGATGAGCAGTTCTTC
cdr3_aa: CASSLVSLGLRGDEQFF
clone_size: few
j_call: TRBJ2-1
d_call: -
v_call: TRBV7-6
cdr3_length: 17

cdr3_nt: TGCAGCGTTGCCGGACAAGTTGATTCCCGAAGCTCCTACAATGAGCAGTTCTTC
cdr3_aa: CSVAGQVDSRSSYNEQFF
clone_size: few
j_call: TRBJ2-1
d_call: -
v_call: TRBV29-1
cdr3_length: 18

cdr3_nt: TGTGCCAGCAGTGAGGGGACTAGCGGGGGCGAGCAGTACTTC
cdr3_aa: CASSEGTSGGEQYF
clone_size: -
j_call: TRBJ2-7
d_call: TRBD2
v_call: TRBV25-1
cdr3_length: 14

cdr3_nt: TGTGCCAGCAGTTACACGGCGGCGAGCTCCTACAATGAGCAGTTCTTC
cdr3_aa: CASSYTAASSYNEQFF
clone_size: few
j_call: TRBJ2-1
d_call: -
v_call: TRBV27
cdr3_length: 16